The rows below give T cell receptor beta chains drawn from one sample of a study of human T cells and chemical hapten exposure. Via MiXCR, TCRdb re-called the reads, giving one row per CDR3 protein. The repertoire has around 120,000 distinct CDR3 sequences, over 7.5% of them found once; the top ten carry around 1.4%. The sequenced material came from whole blood. The receptors derive from a human donor in good health. Some clones in this sample may be carry-over from other donors' samples. The CDR3 runs from the conserved cysteine through the conserved F or W. Each record gives: CDR3 length, V gene, clone size, D gene, J gene, CDR3 protein, CDR3 DNA. The D gene is left open where the match is weak. Clone sizes are given selectively: once, few, many, or a class where the clone is expanded.

CDR3 length: 14; V gene: TRBV5-1; clone size: NA; D gene: NA; J gene: TRBJ1-1; CDR3 protein: CASSIRTGNSEAFF; CDR3 DNA: TGCGCCAGCAGCATTCGTACAGGGAACTCTGAAGCTTTCTTT
CDR3 length: 15; V gene: TRBV11-2; clone size: many; D gene: NA; J gene: TRBJ2-6; CDR3 protein: CASSGWGSGANVLTF; CDR3 DNA: TGTGCCAGCAGCGGCTGGGGCTCTGGGGCCAACGTCCTGACTTTC
CDR3 length: 14; V gene: TRBV18; clone size: many; D gene: TRBD1; J gene: TRBJ1-1; CDR3 protein: CASSLTGRNTEAFF; CDR3 DNA: TGTGCCAGCTCTTTGACAGGGAGAAACACTGAAGCTTTCTTT
CDR3 length: 14; V gene: TRBV20-1; clone size: many; D gene: TRBD1; J gene: TRBJ1-2; CDR3 protein: CSARESGQNYGYTF; CDR3 DNA: TGCAGTGCTAGAGAATCGGGACAGAACTATGGCTACACCTTC
CDR3 length: 14; V gene: TRBV20-1; clone size: few; D gene: TRBD1; J gene: TRBJ2-1; CDR3 protein: CSAREWTGGNEQFF; CDR3 DNA: TGCAGTGCTAGAGAGTGGACAGGGGGCAATGAGCAGTTCTTC
CDR3 length: 14; V gene: TRBV29-1; clone size: NA; D gene: NA; J gene: TRBJ1-2; CDR3 protein: CSVAGLNPNYGYTF; CDR3 DNA: TGCAGCGTTGCCGGCCTCAACCCTAACTATGGCTACACCTTC
CDR3 length: 14; V gene: TRBV5-5; clone size: many; D gene: TRBD1; J gene: TRBJ2-7; CDR3 protein: CASSDPGQAYEQYF; CDR3 DNA: TGTGCCAGCTCCGACCCGGGACAGGCCTACGAGCAGTACTTC
CDR3 length: 17; V gene: TRBV5-1; clone size: NA; D gene: NA; J gene: TRBJ2-1; CDR3 protein: CASSLWGGAPGNNEQFF; CDR3 DNA: TGCGCCAGCAGCTTGTGGGGGGGCGCCCCCGGGAACAATGAGCAGTTCTTC
CDR3 length: 13; V gene: TRBV29-1; clone size: many; D gene: NA; J gene: TRBJ2-7; CDR3 protein: CSVEEEGSYEQYF; CDR3 DNA: TGCAGCGTTGAAGAGGAGGGTTCCTACGAGCAGTACTTC
CDR3 length: 17; V gene: TRBV27; clone size: many; D gene: NA; J gene: TRBJ2-4; CDR3 protein: CASSSAEGARAKNIQYF; CDR3 DNA: TGTGCCAGCAGTTCCGCCGAAGGCGCGAGAGCCAAAAACATTCAGTACTTC
CDR3 length: 16; V gene: TRBV19; clone size: NA; D gene: NA; J gene: TRBJ2-4; CDR3 protein: CASSIIGEHPKNIQYF; CDR3 DNA: TGTGCCAGTAGTATTATAGGGGAGCACCCCAAAAACATTCAGTACTTC
CDR3 length: 12; V gene: TRBV5-1; clone size: many; D gene: TRBD1; J gene: TRBJ1-1; CDR3 protein: CASSEGTGEAFF; CDR3 DNA: TGCGCCAGCAGCGAGGGGACAGGAGAAGCTTTCTTT
CDR3 length: 15; V gene: TRBV3-1; clone size: NA; D gene: NA; J gene: TRBJ1-5; CDR3 protein: CASSPTAGGGQPQHF; CDR3 DNA: TGTGCCAGCAGCCCGACGGCCGGGGGCGGTCAGCCCCAGCATTTT